A single sample gave rise to the 25 T cell receptor beta chains below, sequenced in a study of molecular identifiers for immune sequencing clone quantification listed by TCRdb under 2018. The library came from PCR. Sequenced using a NextSeq 500. Starting from the raw public reads, TCRdb applied fastp trimming at Q25, assembled clones with MiXCR and retained in-frame beta chains. Every CDR3 protein is listed once, alongside the most common genes and DNA of its rows. The sample table shows around 320,000 distinct CDR3 sequences, and about a quarter are seen once. The biggest ten clones account for roughly 0.7% of the sample. Sequences were obtained from naive CD8+ T cells from blood, with Jurkat cell RNA spiked in. Read against the paper, the sample's cell subset or site label means: FACS-sorted CD8+CD4-CCR7+CD45RA+ naive T cells. These TCRs come from a human donor in good health. Some libraries in this study had Jurkat cell RNA spiked in.

This clonotype was recorded many times. CDR3: CAWSRGGGYNEQFF. CDR3 DNA sequence: TGTGCCTGGAGTAGAGGAGGCGGCTACAATGAGCAGTTCTTC. The rearrangement links TRBV30 to TRBJ2-1; D may be TRBD2 (5 bases). The V gene's germline CDR1 is GTSNPN and CDR2 SVGIG (reference sequence). The CDR3 consists of 14 residues. Trimming pared 2 bases from V and 3 bases from J, leaving 11 bases between.

As for this clonotype: A clone one base away is much larger, so this may be a read error. The gene calls are TRBV29-1 and TRBJ2-2, with D possibly matching TRBD2 (5 bases). Germline lookup yields CDR1 SQVTM and CDR2 ANQGSEA. The CDR3 has 14 residues. CDR3 sequence (DNA): TGCAGCGCCACGGCCGCGAAGAACACCGGGGAGCTGTCTTTT. It specifies CSATAAKNTGELSF.

There are a few counts of this clonotype. CDR3 coding DNA: TGTGCCAGCAGCCGGGATGGGGGGAACTTACATACGCAGTATTTT. Translation gives CASSRDGGNLHTQYF. The chain employs TRBV11-1 and TRBJ2-3; D might be TRBD2 (6 bases). Germline CDR1 is SGHAT and CDR2 is FQDESV (reference sequence). Trimming took 5 bases from V and 7 from J, leaving 19 bases between them. There are 15 residues in the CDR3.

A word on this clonotype: A much larger clone differs from this one at a single base, so this may be a read error. The CDR3 DNA sequence: TGTGCCAGCAGCCCTCCAGGAGAGGGGACCCAGTACTTC. This translates into CASSPPGEGTQYF. V and J are TRBV28 and TRBJ2-5; the D gene is possibly TRBD2 (5 bases). This CDR3 spans 13 amino acids. V gave up 6 bases and J gave up 7 bases, with 15 bases separating them. CDR1 is MDHEN, CDR2 SYDVKM, per germline.

Details on this clonotype: Given a much more abundant clone one base away, this may be a read error. J is TRBJ2-1 and V is TRBV9; no clear D. Germline V gene data show CDR1 as SGDLS and CDR2 as YYNGEE. This CDR3 is built from 13 residues. The chain's CDR3 is CDSSSGRDNEQFF. CDR3 coding DNA: TGTGACAGCAGCTCAGGACGGGACAATGAGCAGTTCTTC.

This clonotype showed up many times. The chain recombines TRBV7-2 with TRBJ2-1; unclear D gene. Germline CDR1 and CDR2: SGHTA and FQGNSA. Trimming stripped 1 base from V and 6 bases from J, with 4 bases between. The length of the CDR3 is 12 residues. The CDR3 here is CASSLGANEQFF. Here the CDR3 DNA reads TGTGCCAGCAGCTTAGGAGCCAATGAGCAGTTCTTC.

In this sample, this clonotype turned up a few times. V and J are TRBV28 and TRBJ1-3; unclear D gene. This CDR3 spans 16 amino acids. Trimming cost V 2 bases and J 6 bases, with 17 bases left between them. Germline V lookup: CDR1 MDHEN, CDR2 SYDVKM. The CDR3 coding sequence is TGTGCCAGCAGTTTAGATCGGTCCCTCCTGTTAAACACCATATATTTT. Amino acid sequence: CASSLDRSLLLNTIYF.

As regards this clonotype: A much bigger clone sits one base away, suggesting this may be a read error. The chain links TRBV5-1 to TRBJ1-1, with a weak D call TRBD1 (5 bases). Trimming left V 0 bases short and J 0 bases short, with 12 bases between. The CDR3 length is 16 residues. Germline lookup yields CDR1 SGHRS and CDR2 YFSETQ. As DNA, the CDR3 is TGCGCCAGCAGCTTGGAGACAGTACCTATGAACACTGAAGCTTTCTTT. Translated, it gives CASSLETVPMNTEAFF.

This clonotype was seen repeatedly, ten times or more. The CDR3 DNA is TGCAGCGTTGAAGATCCGCTAGGGGTCGGCGAGCAGTACTTC. Protein: CSVEDPLGVGEQYF. The genes are TRBV29-1 and TRBJ2-7; tentative D call: TRBD1 (5 bases). The V gene lost 0 bases and the J gene lost 6 bases, with 15 bases spanning the gap. Germline V gene sequence: CDR1 SQVTM, CDR2 ANQGSEA. This CDR3 region has 14 residues.

This clonotype was found a few times. The gene calls are TRBV5-8 and TRBJ1-1; tentative D call: TRBD1 (6 bases). From germline, CDR1 is SGHTS and CDR2 YDEGEE. The CDR3 consists of 17 residues. V was clipped by 0 bases and J by 5 bases, with 20 bases between them. CDR3 sequence reads: CASSLDGGGGLKTEAFF. CDR3 sequence (DNA): TGTGCCAGCAGCTTGGATGGAGGCGGGGGGCTAAAGACTGAAGCTTTCTTT.

This clonotype was detected a few times. The chain has TRBV20-1 and TRBJ2-4; a possible D gene is TRBD2 (5 bases). Germline values: CDR1 DFQATT, CDR2 SNEGSKA (reference sequence). The CDR3 contains 13 residues. Trimming cost V 6 bases and J 7 bases, with 16 bases left between them. CDR3 DNA sequence: TGCAGTGCAGAGGGCCTGCCGGGGAACATTCAGTACTTC. Protein sequence: CSAEGLPGNIQYF.

In its sample, this clonotype was seen many times. The chain carries TRBV28 and TRBJ2-7; D uncertain. Deletions cut 3 bases from V and 1 base from J, with 22 bases between. This CDR3 contains 18 residues. Germline CDR1 MDHEN, CDR2 SYDVKM. This CDR3 reads CASSFDRLAVGSSYEQYF. The DNA of the CDR3 is TGTGCCAGCAGTTTTGATCGCTTGGCGGTTGGCTCGTCCTACGAGCAGTACTTC.

This clonotype has more than one count but fewer than ten. The rearrangement joins TRBV7-2 to TRBJ2-3; D may be TRBD2 (7 bases). Germline lookup yields CDR1 SGHTA and CDR2 FQGNSA. With 11 bases removed from V and 6 bases from J, the gap between germline ends came to 24 bases. This CDR3 has 15 residues. For the CDR3, the DNA is TGTGCCTCCTCCTCGGGGCGGGGGCCCTGGGATACGCAGTATTTT. As protein: CASSSGRGPWDTQYF.

This clonotype was detected only a few times. The chain employs TRBV6-2 or TRBV6-3 and TRBJ1-1, with a weak D call TRBD1 (6 bases). The germline CDR1 and CDR2 sequences are MNHEY and SVGEGT. The CDR3 contains 14 residues. Trimming removed 8 bases at V and 1 base at J, with 14 bases between. The CDR3 reads CASSTGGRNTEAFF. CDR3 coding DNA: TGTGCCAGCTCCACGGGGGGCCGGAACACTGAAGCTTTCTTT.

Of note for this clonotype: As the CDR3 is not closed by the conserved phenylalanine or tryptophan, this likely results from a read error. The chain is built from TRBV7-8 and TRBJ1-1, with D unresolved. Germline CDR1 is SGHVS and CDR2 is FQNEAQ. This CDR3 has 14 amino acids. V shed 0 bases and J shed 3 bases, with 8 bases lying between them. The CDR3 sequence is CASSLAGRHTEAFS. In DNA form, the CDR3 reads TGTGCCAGCAGCTTAGCCGGGCGACACACTGAAGCTTTCTCT.

The chain has TRBV13 and TRBJ1-1; 9 bases agree with TRBD1. V lost 4 bases, J lost 0 bases, and 6 bases stayed unmatched. The CDR3 length is 16 residues. The V gene's germline CDR1 is PRHDT and CDR2 FYEKMQ (reference sequence). CDR3 bases: TGTGCCAGCAGCTCAGGGACAGGGTATGTGAACACTGAAGCTTTCTTT. Protein: CASSSGTGYVNTEAFF.

This clonotype was recorded a few times. The V and J genes are TRBV11-2 and TRBJ2-7; the D gene could be TRBD1 or TRBD2 (5 bases each). Trimming shortened V by 1 base and J by 2 bases, and 18 bases separated the two germline ends. There are 17 residues in the CDR3. From germline, CDR1 is SGHAT and CDR2 FQNNGV. CDR3 nucleotides: TGTGCCAGCAGCTTAGGACCCGGGGCCCTATTCACCTACGAGCAGTACTTC. This gives the protein CASSLGPGALFTYEQYF.

To note about this clonotype: The junction differs from germline at one of its ends, possibly a read error. V and J are TRBV12-3 or TRBV12-4 and TRBJ1-1; 8 bases align to TRBD1. This CDR3 has 14 residues. The CDR3 bases are TGTGCCAGCAGTCCTGAGACAGGGGAGACTGAAGCTCTCTTT. Amino acids: CASSPETGETEALF.

The table lists this clonotype with many counts. The chain is built from TRBV5-4 and TRBJ2-6, with TRBD1 matching 9 bases. Germline V gene lookup returns CDR1 SGHNT and CDR2 YYREEE (reference sequence). CDR3 length equals 18 residues. Trimming at V came to 0 bases and at J to 5 bases, leaving 9 bases not matched to a gene. DNA for the CDR3: TGTGCCAGCAGCTTGGGGGGGACAGGGTCCACCCGGGCCAACGTCCTGACTTTC. It specifies CASSLGGTGSTRANVLTF.

This clonotype showed up many times. The V and J genes are TRBV7-9 and TRBJ2-1; weak D call: TRBD2 (6 bases). CDR1 and CDR2 (germline): SEHNR, FQNEAQ (reference sequence). V was pared by 5 bases and J by 6 bases, with 14 bases between. CDR3 length: 14 amino acids. CDR3 region: CASSPPGGSNEQFF. DNA for the CDR3: TGTGCCAGCAGCCCGCCCGGGGGTAGCAATGAGCAGTTCTTC.

There are a few counts of this clonotype. This chain connects TRBV12-3 or TRBV12-4 to TRBJ1-1, with D possibly being TRBD1 (5 bases). This CDR3 contains 15 residues. The germline V and J ends were trimmed by 7 bases and 2 bases, with 17 bases remaining between them. This CDR3 reads CASTHPAGFNTEAFF. The CDR3 bases are TGTGCCAGCACCCACCCGGCAGGGTTTAACACTGAAGCTTTCTTT.

In regard to this clonotype: This may be a read error, as it is one base from a much larger clone. The CDR3 carries no conserved terminal phenylalanine or tryptophan, so it likely arises from a read error. J is TRBJ1-2 and V is TRBV7-9; TRBD1 matches 7 bases. Germline V gives CDR1 SEHNR, CDR2 FQNEAQ (reference sequence). V was pared by 0 bases and J by 8 bases, with 9 bases of the junction left unmatched. CDR3 length equals 15 residues. CDR3 sequence: CASSLASETGAGYTL. The CDR3 DNA follows: TGTGCCAGCAGCTTAGCCTCCGAAACAGGGGCCGGCTACACCCTC.

This clonotype was seen ten or more times. The chain combines TRBV29-1 with TRBJ2-1; possible D gene TRBD1, 5 bases. V gave up 0 bases and J gave up 3 bases, with 15 bases separating them. The CDR3 sequence is 16 residues long. CDR1 is SQVTM and CDR2 is ANQGSEA in the germline V gene. Here the CDR3 DNA reads TGCAGCGTTGAAGATCCTTCCAGGGCCGTCTACAATGAGCAGTTCTTC. Its protein is CSVEDPSRAVYNEQFF.

This clonotype was recorded a few times. This sequence joins TRBV27 and TRBJ1-5, with a tentative D call TRBD1 (6 bases). Trimming pared 7 bases from V and 5 bases from J, leaving 15 bases between. The germline gives CDR1 MNHEY, CDR2 SMNVEV (reference sequence). The CDR3 is 14 amino acids. The CDR3 spells CASNPQGSDQPQHF. Written as DNA, the CDR3 is TGTGCCAGCAACCCCCAGGGGTCTGATCAGCCCCAGCATTTT.

This clonotype was observed many times. The chain is built from TRBV19 and TRBJ2-6; TRBD1 matches at 8 bases. The CDR3 sequence is 17 residues long. CDR1 is LNHDA and CDR2 is SQIVND in the germline V gene (reference sequence). V shed 7 bases and J 5 bases; nucleotides not matched to a gene: 13. The CDR3 loop reads CASTRRPGQGWANVLTF. The DNA for the CDR3 is TGTGCCAGTACCCGAAGACCCGGACAGGGCTGGGCCAACGTCCTGACTTTC. Based on the CDR3 plus reference TRBV19 and TRBJ2-6, the full variable domain is DGGITQSPKYLFRKEGQNVTLSCEQNLNHDAMYWYRQDPGQGLRLIYYSQIVNDFQKGDIAEGYSVSREKKESFPLTVTSAQKNPTAFYLCASTRRPGQGWANVLTFGAGSRLTVL.